The sequence of this TCR beta chain was determined in a study of cytomegalovirus exposure and HLA in healthy donors. Findings and limits, study-wide: Later analysis suggested most CMV-associated TCR beta chains were HLA-restricted.

This PCR relied on a set of 60 Vbeta primers and 13 Jbeta primers. Assay: immunoSEQ multiplex PCR; the TCRdb copy retains only in-frame clones and omits some. The table includes roughly 84,000 clones, 65% to 80% detected once. The CDR3 is 13 amino acids. In germline, CDR1 is MGHRA, CDR2 YSYEKL. Germline trimming cut 8 bases from V and 0 bases from J; bases unmatched to any gene: 0. Concerning this clone itself: Its antigen remains unknown.

V gene TRBV4-1 combines with J gene TRBJ1-1; 10 bases fit TRBD1. The sequencing sample was made of PBMCs. This clonotype was sampled from a human donor in good health. In DNA form, the CDR3 reads TGCGCCAGCGGGACAGGGGTGAACACTGAAGCTTTCTTT. Translating it yields CASGTGVNTEAFF.